The 12 T cell receptor beta chains presented below share a single source sample, sequenced in a study of T cell clones after liver transplantation. TCRdb's copy holds only in-frame clones and misses some; the assay was immunoSEQ multiplex PCR. Seen here are tens of thousands of clones, about 92% observed once, and the top ten hold 0.95% to 1%. The specimen comprised CD4+ T cells from blood, sampled roughly 26 months after liver transplant. These receptors all stem from a human patient who received a liver transplant. A share of the T cells may be of graft donor origin.

The chain has TRBV6-5 and TRBJ1-2, with D uncertain. The CDR3 extends over 14 amino acids. V lost 4 bases and J lost 5, with 14 bases in between. Germline values: CDR1 MNHEY, CDR2 SVGAGI. CDR3: CASSSSDRSYGYTF. The CDR3 DNA reads as TGTGCCAGCAGTTCTTCAGATAGATCGTATGGCTACACCTTC.

This clone was seen only a few times. This sequence joins TRBV7-3 and TRBJ2-7, with 11 bases lining up with TRBD2. This CDR3 is 14 amino acids long. Germline V CDR1 and CDR2: SGHTA, FQGTGA. Trimming removed 4 bases from V and 12 bases from J; junction bases left unmatched: 11. CDR3 sequence (DNA): TGTGCCAGCAGCTCCGGACTAGCGGGTGGGTTGTGGTACTTC. This translates into CASSSGLAGGLWYF. Based on the CDR3 plus reference TRBV7-3 and TRBJ2-7, the full variable domain is GAGVSQTPSNKVTEKGKYVELRCDPISGHTALYWYRQSLGQGPEFLIYFQGTGAADDSGLPNDRFFAVRPEGSVSTLKIQRTERGDSAVYLCASSSGLAGGLWYFGPGTRLTVT.

This chain's CDR3 is CASSWGGGASTQYF. The CDR3 coding sequence is TGTGCCAGCAGCTGGGGCGGAGGGGCGTCCACGCAGTATTTT. V and J are TRBV5-8 and TRBJ2-3; a weak D match, TRBD2 (6 bases). Germline V lookup: CDR1 SGHTS, CDR2 YDEGEE. The V and J ends lost 3 bases and 9 bases respectively, with 17 bases between them. This CDR3 region has 14 residues.

The genes are TRBV7-2 and TRBJ2-7; perhaps TRBD1 as D (6 bases). This CDR3 contains 14 residues. The V end lost 1 base, the J end lost 5 bases, and 12 bases lay between the germline ends. Looked up from germline, CDR1 is SGHTA and CDR2 is FQGNSA. The chain's CDR3 is CASSLDRVANEQYF. The CDR3 DNA reads TGTGCCAGCAGCTTAGACAGGGTAGCCAACGAGCAGTACTTC.

This clone was recorded only once. The rearrangement links TRBV19 to TRBJ2-1; 8 positions agree with TRBD1. Per the germline V gene, CDR1 is LNHDA and CDR2 is SQIVND (reference sequence). The J segment lost 7 bases and the V segment lost 5 bases, leaving 10 bases of the junction unmatched. The CDR3 loop spans 15 amino acids. The CDR3 reads CASSPDRGILNEQFF. In nucleotides, the CDR3 is TGTGCCAGTAGTCCAGACAGGGGAATCCTGAATGAGCAGTTCTTC.

The chain joins TRBV5-1 to TRBJ2-7; D may be TRBD2 (5 bases). V lost 3 bases to trimming and J lost 6 bases, with 19 bases between them. The CDR3 is made up of 15 amino acids. Germline V gene sequence: CDR1 SGHRS, CDR2 YFSETQ. As DNA, the CDR3 is TGCGCCAGCAGCTCCCAGGTCGGAGGTCGGGGCGAGCAGTACTTC. Encoded protein: CASSSQVGGRGEQYF.

The gene calls are TRBV18 and TRBJ2-2; tentative D call: TRBD2 (6 bases). The CDR3 covers 14 residues. Trimming cost V 6 bases and J 7 bases, with 15 bases left between them. Per germline, CDR1 KGHSH and CDR2 LQKENI. CDR3 sequence: CASSPGAMSGELFF. CDR3 in DNA: TGTGCCAGCTCGCCGGGAGCTATGAGCGGGGAGCTGTTTTTT.

The CDR3 spells CASSQVPGSSGNTIYF. CDR3 DNA: TGCGCCAGCAGCCAAGTTCCGGGGAGCTCTGGAAACACCATATATTTT. V and J are TRBV4-1 and TRBJ1-3; D is unclear. In germline, CDR1 is MGHRA, CDR2 YSYEKL. V gave up 1 base and J gave up 0 bases, with 10 bases separating them. CDR3 size: 16 residues.

This sequence joins TRBV18 and TRBJ2-1; 11 nucleotides match TRBD2. The CDR3 contains 16 residues. V shed 3 bases and J 5 bases; nucleotides not matched to a gene: 6. Germline-derived CDR1 and CDR2 are KGHSH and LQKENI. The CDR3 is CASSPGMTSGDNEQFF. The CDR3 DNA follows: TGTGCCAGCTCACCGGGAATGACTAGCGGGGACAATGAGCAGTTCTTC. Together with reference TRBV18 and TRBJ2-1, the CDR3 gives the full variable domain: NAGVMQNPRHLVRRRGQEARLRCSPMKGHSHVYWYRQLPEEGLKFMVYLQKENIIDESGMPKERFSAEFPKEGPSILRIQQVVRGDSAAYFCASSPGMTSGDNEQFFGPGTRLTVL.

V and J are TRBV5-1 and TRBJ1-2; TRBD1 agrees at 11 bases. V was pared by 0 bases and J by 5 bases, with 3 bases of the junction left unmatched. Germline V gene lookup returns CDR1 SGHRS and CDR2 YFSETQ. The CDR3 runs 15 residues. The CDR3 loop is CASSLVGQGAYGYTF. The CDR3 nucleotides read TGCGCCAGCAGCTTGGTTGGACAGGGGGCTTATGGCTACACCTTC. Using reference TRBV5-1 and TRBJ1-2 for the parts outside the CDR3, the full variable domain is KAGVTQTPRYLIKTRGQQVTLSCSPISGHRSVSWYQQTPGQGLQFLFEYFSETQRNKGNFPGRFSGRQFSNSRSEMNVSTLELGDSALYLCASSLVGQGAYGYTFGSGTRLTVV.

CDR3 in amino acids: CASRPVYYEQYF. DNA for the CDR3: TGTGCCAGCCGCCCTGTATACTACGAGCAGTACTTC. V gene TRBV6-1 combines with J gene TRBJ2-7; D unclear. CDR3 length equals 12 residues. V lost 8 bases and J lost 3, with 11 bases in between. CDR1 is MNHNS, CDR2 SASEGT, per germline.

The V gene is TRBV2, the J gene TRBJ2-7; D call uncertain. V shed 4 bases and J shed 7 bases, with 8 bases lying between them. There are 11 residues in the CDR3. Germline CDR1 reads SNHLY; CDR2 reads FYNNEI. CDR3 coding DNA: TGTGCCAGCAGTGGGGCGAGGGAGCAGTACTTC. Its translation is CASSGAREQYF.